This T cell receptor (beta chain) was recovered during a study of cytomegalovirus exposure and HLA in healthy donors. Study outcomes and limitations: Indistinguishability led to the exclusion of some V segments, TRBV6-2 and TRBV6-3 included. The study listed 164 cytomegalovirus-associated TCR beta chains.

PCR amplification relied on 60 Vbeta primers (plus 13 Jbeta primers). The protocol was immunoSEQ multiplex PCR, while the TCRdb copy is restricted to in-frame clones and leaves out a portion. There are 170,000 or so clones in the sample; over 65% occur only once, and about 1.5% lies in the top ten. The study sampled nominally healthy donors, though unrecorded immune exposures were likely. This clone was recorded only once. The antigen remains unidentified. The germline CDR1 and CDR2 sequences are SGHRS and YFSETQ. V was pared by 0 bases and J by 7 bases, with 15 bases of the junction left unmatched. This CDR3 spans 19 amino acids.

The TCR comes from a woman aged 25 to 45 in good health and CMV-seropositive. The rearrangement uses TRBV5-1 and TRBJ2-1, with TRBD2 matching over 11 bases. Material: PBMCs. The DNA for the CDR3 is TGCGCCAGCAGCTTGGGACTAGCGGGATTATTTTCAATGGGGAATGAGCAGTTCTTC. Its protein is CASSLGLAGLFSMGNEQFF.